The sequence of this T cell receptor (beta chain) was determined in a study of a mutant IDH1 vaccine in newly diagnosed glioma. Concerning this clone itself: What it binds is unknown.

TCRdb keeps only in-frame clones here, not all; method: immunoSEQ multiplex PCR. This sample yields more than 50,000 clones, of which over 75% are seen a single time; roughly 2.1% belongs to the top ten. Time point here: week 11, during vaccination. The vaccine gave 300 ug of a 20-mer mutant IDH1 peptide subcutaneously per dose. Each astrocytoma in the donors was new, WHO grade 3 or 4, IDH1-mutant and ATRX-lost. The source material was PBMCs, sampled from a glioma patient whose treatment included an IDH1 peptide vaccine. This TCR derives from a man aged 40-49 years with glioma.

CDR3 sequence: CASSPKSEGSYGYTF. The CDR3 DNA reads TGTGCCAGCTCACCAAAGTCAGAGGGTTCGTATGGCTACACCTTC. The V call is TRBV18, the J call TRBJ1-2; D remains ambiguous. V was cut by 2 bases and J by 5 bases, with 15 bases left in between. Germline V gives CDR1 KGHSH, CDR2 LQKENI. CDR3 length equals 15 residues.